The present entry profiles one TCR beta chain with its context. This clonotype was seen a single time. Its antigen remains undetermined. Base-call qualities are not available, and no considerably larger clone is one nucleotide away. One read gives only weak evidence. Preparation of the library involved RT-PCR. The run used a NextSeq 550. TCRdb redid the processing of the public reads, applying fastp at Q25 and MiXCR, and retained in-frame beta chains. All rows with the same CDR3 protein become a single entry with the most common DNA and genes. The sample contains hundreds of thousands of distinct CDR3 sequences, 15% to 20% of them found a single time. The ten largest clones represent less than 8.5% of the sample. This specimen comes from a study of patients and donors after allogeneic stem cell transplantation (dated by TCRdb to 2020 to 2022). The CDR3 has 13 amino acids, counting the end cysteine and phenylalanine. Only the CDR3 DNA is retained, 39 bases long and in frame from the first base. As encoded in the germline V gene, CDR1 is SGHRS while CDR2 is YFSETQ. Trimming takes 9 bases off V and 5 bases off J; junction bases not matched to a gene: 7.

The origin of this receptor is a human donor who was either an allogeneic HSCT recipient or a stem cell or donor lymphocyte infusion donor (not recorded which). It is not recorded whose cells these are; they may come from a transplant donor. Sequencing was done on a sample of blood, either unsorted or a sorted T cell fraction (not recorded which). Recombination joined TRBV5-1 with TRBJ2-2, with TRBD1 matching 7 junction bases. The CDR3 region has the sequence CATSDRETGELFF. The DNA sequence is as follows: TGCGCCACCTCAGACAGGGAGACCGGGGAGCTGTTTTTT.